The sequence of this TCR beta chain was determined in a study of cytomegalovirus exposure and HLA in healthy donors. This CDR3 spans 19 amino acids. PCR primers comprised 60 Vbeta and 13 Jbeta primers. Original handling: The authors later counted roughly 77 million unique TCR beta chains, some 9.9 million of them shared. The protocol was immunoSEQ multiplex PCR, while the TCRdb copy is restricted to in-frame clones and leaves out a portion. The V and J calls and the clone size are those of that table, but D and trimming were determined from the DNA. The profile shows about 190,000 clones, over 60% of them singletons. As concerns this clone: Its specificity is not known.

General study points: In vitro work confirmed that a few CMV-associated chains recognize CMV antigens.

The chain has TRBV12-1 and TRBJ2-1; the table names TRBD1, a call not compared with the DNA. TRBV12-1 is given as a pseudogene. The receptor was derived from a young man in good health and CMV-seropositive. Sequencing input: PBMCs. The CDR3 is CASSFEGDRHPSSYNEQFF. DNA of the CDR3: TGTGCCAGCAGCTTTGAAGGTGACAGGCACCCGAGCTCCTACAATGAGCAGTTCTTC.